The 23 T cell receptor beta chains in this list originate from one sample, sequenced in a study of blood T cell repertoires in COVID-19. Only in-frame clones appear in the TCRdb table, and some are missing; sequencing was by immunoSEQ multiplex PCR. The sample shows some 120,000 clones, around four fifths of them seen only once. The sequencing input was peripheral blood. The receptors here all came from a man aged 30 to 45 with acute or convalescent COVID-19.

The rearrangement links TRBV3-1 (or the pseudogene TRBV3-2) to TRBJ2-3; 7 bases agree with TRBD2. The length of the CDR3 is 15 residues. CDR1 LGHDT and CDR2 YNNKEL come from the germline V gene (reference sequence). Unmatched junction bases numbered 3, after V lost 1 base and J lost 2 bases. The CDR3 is CASSQAGGVTDTQYF. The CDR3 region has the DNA TGTGCCAGCAGCCAAGCGGGAGGAGTCACAGATACGCAGTATTTT.

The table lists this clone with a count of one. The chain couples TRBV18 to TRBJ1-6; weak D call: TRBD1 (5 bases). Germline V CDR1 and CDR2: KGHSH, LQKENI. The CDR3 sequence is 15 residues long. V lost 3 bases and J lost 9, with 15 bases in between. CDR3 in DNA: TGTGCCAGCTCACCTACTGCAGAAGGGGTTTCACCCCTCCACTTT. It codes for CASSPTAEGVSPLHF.

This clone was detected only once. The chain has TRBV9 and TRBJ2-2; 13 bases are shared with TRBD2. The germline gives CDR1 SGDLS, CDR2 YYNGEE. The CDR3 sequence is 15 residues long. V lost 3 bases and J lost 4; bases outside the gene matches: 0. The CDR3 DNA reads TGTGCCAGCAGCGGACTAGCGGGGGGCACCGGGGAGCTGTTTTTT. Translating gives CASSGLAGGTGELFF.

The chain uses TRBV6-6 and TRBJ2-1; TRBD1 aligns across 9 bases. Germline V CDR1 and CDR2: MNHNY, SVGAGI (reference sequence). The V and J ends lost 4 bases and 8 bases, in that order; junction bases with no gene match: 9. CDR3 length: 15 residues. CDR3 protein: CASSSGQGRIDEQFF. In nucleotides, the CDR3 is TGTGCCAGCAGTTCCGGACAGGGGAGGATAGATGAGCAGTTCTTC.

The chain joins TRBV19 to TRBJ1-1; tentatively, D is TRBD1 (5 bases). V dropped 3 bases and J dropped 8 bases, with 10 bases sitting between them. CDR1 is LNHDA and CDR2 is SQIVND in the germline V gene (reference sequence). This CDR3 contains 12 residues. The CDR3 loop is CASSIGDLEAFF. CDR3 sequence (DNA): TGTGCCAGTAGTATTGGGGACTTAGAAGCTTTCTTT.

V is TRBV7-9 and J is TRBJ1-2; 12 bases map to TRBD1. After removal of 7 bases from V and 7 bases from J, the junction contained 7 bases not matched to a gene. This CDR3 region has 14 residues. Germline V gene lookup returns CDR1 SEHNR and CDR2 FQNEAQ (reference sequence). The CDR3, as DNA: TGTGCCAGCACCTCCGGGACAGGGGGCTCTGGCTACACCTTC. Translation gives CASTSGTGGSGYTF.

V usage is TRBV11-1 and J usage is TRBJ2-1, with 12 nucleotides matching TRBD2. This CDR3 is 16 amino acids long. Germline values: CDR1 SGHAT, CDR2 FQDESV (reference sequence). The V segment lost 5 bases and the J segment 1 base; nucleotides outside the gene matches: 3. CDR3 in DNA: TGTGCCAGCAGCCCAGGACTAGCGGGGTCCTACAATGAGCAGTTCTTC. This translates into CASSPGLAGSYNEQFF.

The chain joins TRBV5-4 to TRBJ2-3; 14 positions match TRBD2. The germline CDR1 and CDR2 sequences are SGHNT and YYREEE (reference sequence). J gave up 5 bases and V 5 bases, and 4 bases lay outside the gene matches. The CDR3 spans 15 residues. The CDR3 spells CASRTGLAGVDTQYF. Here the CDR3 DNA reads TGTGCCAGCAGAACGGGACTAGCGGGAGTAGATACGCAGTATTTT.

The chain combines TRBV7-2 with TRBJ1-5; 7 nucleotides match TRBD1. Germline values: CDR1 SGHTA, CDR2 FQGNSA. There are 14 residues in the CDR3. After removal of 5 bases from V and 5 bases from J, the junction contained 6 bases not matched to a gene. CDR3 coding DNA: TGTGCCAGCAGCCGTACGACAGGGTATCAGCCCCAGCATTTT. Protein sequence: CASSRTTGYQPQHF.

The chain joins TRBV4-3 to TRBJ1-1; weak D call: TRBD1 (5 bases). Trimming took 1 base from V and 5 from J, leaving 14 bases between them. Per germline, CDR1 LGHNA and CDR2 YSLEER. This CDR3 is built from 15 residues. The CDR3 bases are TGCGCCAGCAGCCAAGGCGCGGGGGGGAGGACTGAAGCTTTCTTT. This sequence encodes CASSQGAGGRTEAFF.

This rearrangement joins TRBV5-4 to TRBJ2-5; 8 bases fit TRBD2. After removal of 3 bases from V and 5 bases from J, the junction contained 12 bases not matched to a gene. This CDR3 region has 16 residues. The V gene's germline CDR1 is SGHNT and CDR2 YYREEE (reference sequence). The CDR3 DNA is TGTGCCAGCAGCTCCAAAAGCGGGAGAGGGTTGGAGACCCAGTACTTC. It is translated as CASSSKSGRGLETQYF.

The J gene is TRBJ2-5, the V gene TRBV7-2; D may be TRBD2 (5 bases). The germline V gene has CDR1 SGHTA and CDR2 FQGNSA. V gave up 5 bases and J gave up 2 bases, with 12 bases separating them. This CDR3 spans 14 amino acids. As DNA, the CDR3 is TGTGCCAGCAGCCATATAGCGATTCAAGAGACCCAGTACTTC. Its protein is CASSHIAIQETQYF.

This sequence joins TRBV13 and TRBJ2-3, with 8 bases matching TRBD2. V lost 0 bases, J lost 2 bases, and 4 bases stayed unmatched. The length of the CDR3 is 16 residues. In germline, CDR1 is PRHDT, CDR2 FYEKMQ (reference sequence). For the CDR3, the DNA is TGTGCCAGCAGCTTAGGCCTAGCGGGTAACACAGATACGCAGTATTTT. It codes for CASSLGLAGNTDTQYF.

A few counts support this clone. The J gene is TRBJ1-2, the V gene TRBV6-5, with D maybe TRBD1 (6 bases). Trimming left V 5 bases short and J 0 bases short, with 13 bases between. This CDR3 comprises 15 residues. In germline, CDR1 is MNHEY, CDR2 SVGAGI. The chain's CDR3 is CASSPDRTSNYGYTF. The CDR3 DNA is TGTGCCAGCAGTCCTGACAGGACCTCTAACTATGGCTACACCTTC.

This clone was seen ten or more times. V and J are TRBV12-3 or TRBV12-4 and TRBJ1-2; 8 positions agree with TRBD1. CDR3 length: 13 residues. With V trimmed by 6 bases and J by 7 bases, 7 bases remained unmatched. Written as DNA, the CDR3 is TGTGCCAGCAGCAGAGGACAGGGAATTGGCTACACCTTC. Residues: CASSRGQGIGYTF.

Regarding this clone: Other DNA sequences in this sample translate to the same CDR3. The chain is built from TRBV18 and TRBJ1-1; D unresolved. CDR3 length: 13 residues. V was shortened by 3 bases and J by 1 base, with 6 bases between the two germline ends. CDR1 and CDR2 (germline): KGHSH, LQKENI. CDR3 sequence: CASSPTGNTEAFF. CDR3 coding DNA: TGTGCCAGCTCACCCACGGGGAACACTGAAGCTTTCTTT.

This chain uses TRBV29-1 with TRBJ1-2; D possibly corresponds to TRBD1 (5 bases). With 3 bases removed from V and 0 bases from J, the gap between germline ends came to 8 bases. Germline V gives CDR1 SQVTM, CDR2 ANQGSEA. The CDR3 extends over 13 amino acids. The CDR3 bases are TGCAGCGTTGAGGGGGGACCTAACTATGGCTACACCTTC. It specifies CSVEGGPNYGYTF.

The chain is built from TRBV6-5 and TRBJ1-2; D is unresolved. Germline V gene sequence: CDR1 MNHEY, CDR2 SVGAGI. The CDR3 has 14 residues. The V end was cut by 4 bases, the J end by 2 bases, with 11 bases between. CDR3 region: CASSSLGGNYGYTF. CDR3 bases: TGTGCCAGCAGTTCCTTGGGAGGGAACTATGGCTACACCTTC.

Here the CDR3 reads CASRPDRVSNQPQHF. The CDR3 DNA reads as TGTGCCAGCAGACCCGACAGGGTGAGCAATCAGCCCCAGCATTTT. The genes are TRBV2 and TRBJ1-5; 7 positions match TRBD1. J gave up 1 base and V 6 bases, and 6 bases lay outside the gene matches. Germline V gene data show CDR1 as SNHLY and CDR2 as FYNNEI. The CDR3 has 15 residues.

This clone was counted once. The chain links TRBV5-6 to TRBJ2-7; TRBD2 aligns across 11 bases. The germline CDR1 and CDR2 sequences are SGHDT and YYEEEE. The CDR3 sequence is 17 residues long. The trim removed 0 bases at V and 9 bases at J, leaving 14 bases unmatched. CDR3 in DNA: TGTGCCAGCAGCTTGGGACTAGCGGGATCCCGGATCTTCGGGCAGTACGTC. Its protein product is CASSLGLAGSRIFGQYV.

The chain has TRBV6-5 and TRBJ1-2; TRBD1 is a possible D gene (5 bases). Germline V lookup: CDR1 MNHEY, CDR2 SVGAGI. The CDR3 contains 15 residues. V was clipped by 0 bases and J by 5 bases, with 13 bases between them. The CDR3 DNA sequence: TGTGCCAGCAGTTACTCGAATCGGGGGTCGTATGGCTACACCTTC. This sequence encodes CASSYSNRGSYGYTF.

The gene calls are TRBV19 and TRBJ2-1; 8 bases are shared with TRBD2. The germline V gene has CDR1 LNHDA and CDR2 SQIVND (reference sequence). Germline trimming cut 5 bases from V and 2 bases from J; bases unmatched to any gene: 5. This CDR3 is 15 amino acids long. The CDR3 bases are TGTGCCAGTAGTCTGGGACTAGGGCCCTACAATGAGCAGTTCTTC. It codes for CASSLGLGPYNEQFF.

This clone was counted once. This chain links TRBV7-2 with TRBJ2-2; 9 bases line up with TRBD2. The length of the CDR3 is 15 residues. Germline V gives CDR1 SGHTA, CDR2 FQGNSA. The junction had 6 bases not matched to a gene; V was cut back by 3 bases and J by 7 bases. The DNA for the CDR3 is TGTGCCAGCAGCTTTACAACTAGCGGGTTCGGGGAGCTGTTTTTT. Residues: CASSFTTSGFGELFF. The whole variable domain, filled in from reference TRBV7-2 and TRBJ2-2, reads GAGVSQSPSNKVTEKGKDVELRCDPISGHTALYWYRQSLGQGLEFLIYFQGNSAPDKSGLPSDRFSAERTGGSVSTLTIQRTQQEDSAVYLCASSFTTSGFGELFFGEGSRLTVL.